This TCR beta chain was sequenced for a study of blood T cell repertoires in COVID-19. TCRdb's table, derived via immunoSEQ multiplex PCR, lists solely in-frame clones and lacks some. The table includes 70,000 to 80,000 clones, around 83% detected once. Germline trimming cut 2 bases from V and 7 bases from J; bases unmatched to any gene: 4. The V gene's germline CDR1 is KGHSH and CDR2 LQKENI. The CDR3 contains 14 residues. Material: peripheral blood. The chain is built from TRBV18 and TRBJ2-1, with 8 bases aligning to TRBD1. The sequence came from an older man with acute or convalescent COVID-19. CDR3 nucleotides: TGTGCCAGCTCACCAGAGACAGGGGTGAATGAGCAGTTCTTC. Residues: CASSPETGVNEQFF.